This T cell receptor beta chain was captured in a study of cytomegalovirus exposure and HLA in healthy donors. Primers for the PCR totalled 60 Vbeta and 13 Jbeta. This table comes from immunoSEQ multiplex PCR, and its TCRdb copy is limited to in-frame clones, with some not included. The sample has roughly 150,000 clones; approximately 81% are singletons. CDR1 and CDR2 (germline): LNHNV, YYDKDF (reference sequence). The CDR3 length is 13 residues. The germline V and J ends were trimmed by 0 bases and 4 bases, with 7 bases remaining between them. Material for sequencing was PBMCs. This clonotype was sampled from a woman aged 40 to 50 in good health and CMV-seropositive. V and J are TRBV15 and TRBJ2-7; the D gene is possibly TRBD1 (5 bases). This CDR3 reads CATSRDKGYEQYF. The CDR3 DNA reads TGTGCCACCAGCAGAGATAAGGGGTACGAGCAGTACTTC.